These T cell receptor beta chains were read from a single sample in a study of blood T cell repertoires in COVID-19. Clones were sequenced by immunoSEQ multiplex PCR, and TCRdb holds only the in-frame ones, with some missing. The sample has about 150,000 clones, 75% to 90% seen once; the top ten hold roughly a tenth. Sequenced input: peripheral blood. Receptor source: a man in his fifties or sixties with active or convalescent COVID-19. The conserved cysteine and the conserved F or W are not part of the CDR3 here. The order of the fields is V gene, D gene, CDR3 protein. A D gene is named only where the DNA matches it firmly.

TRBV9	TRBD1	ASSVGQGGREQY
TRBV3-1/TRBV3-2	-	ASSQTGSGANVLT
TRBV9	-	ASSVGAGSGTGELF
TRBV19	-	ASSISGTDTQY
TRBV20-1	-	SAGLSLEQY
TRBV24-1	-	ATSAVGRTGYT
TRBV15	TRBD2	ATSRLPPTSGSTWGNEQF
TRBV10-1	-	ASRDIAATDTQY
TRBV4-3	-	ASSQSPGDSYEQY
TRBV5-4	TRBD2	ASSSGLAGRPTQY
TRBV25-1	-	ASSVGRAYEQY
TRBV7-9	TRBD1	ASSLGQSSGNTIY
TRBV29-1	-	SALLVHEQY
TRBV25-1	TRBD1	ASSAGQGISGYT
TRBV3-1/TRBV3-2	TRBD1	ASSQVIRGQGNTIY
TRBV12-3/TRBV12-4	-	ASSQGLYNEQF
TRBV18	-	ASSPQDSSGANVLT
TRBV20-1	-	SASVGPNTGELF
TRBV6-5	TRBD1	ASSYGDRGYNEQF
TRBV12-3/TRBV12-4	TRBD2	ASSGSYNEQF
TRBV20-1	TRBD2	SASGLAGGKSYNEQF
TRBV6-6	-	ASSYSATPKEQY
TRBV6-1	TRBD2	ASSGLAGFYTGELF
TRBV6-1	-	ASSETGDTQY
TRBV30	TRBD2	AWSPGRGDTGELF
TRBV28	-	ASSLPGTHSNQPQH
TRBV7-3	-	ASSTREWNEQF
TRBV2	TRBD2	ASEPLLAEKTYNEQF
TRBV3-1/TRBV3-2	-	ASSHLTGSSYEQY
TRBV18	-	ASSSDPPGMSTDTQY
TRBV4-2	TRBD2	ASSQDLGRGETQY
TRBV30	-	AWDRYNSPLH
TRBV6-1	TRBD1	ASSEERGQSYGYT
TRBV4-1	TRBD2	ASSQLKREDYEQY
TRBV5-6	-	ASSLSTGWTQY
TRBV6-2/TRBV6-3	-	ASSYLRGYNEQF
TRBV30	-	AWSVGGTGNQPQH
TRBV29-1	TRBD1	SDTTGNYGYT
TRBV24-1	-	ATSGRANTGELF
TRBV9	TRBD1	ASNTRGQSTEAF
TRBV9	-	ASSVRGTSGNTIY
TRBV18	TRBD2	ASSSGLAGVDEQY
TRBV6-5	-	ASSYEGGRPYEQY
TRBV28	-	ASSPLGGADNQPQH
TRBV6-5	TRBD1	ASTLLQGANYGYT
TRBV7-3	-	ASSLIRLDRGNEQF
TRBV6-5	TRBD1	ASSQQGAQGYT
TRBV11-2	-	ASSLVGADGYNEQF
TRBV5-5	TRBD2	ASSLGTTGAQETQY
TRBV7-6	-	ASTSDEKLF
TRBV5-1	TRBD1	ASSTMGTGGSYEQY
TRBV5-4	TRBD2	ASSLTAGLAVSYEQY
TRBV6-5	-	ASSYYEQGYEQY
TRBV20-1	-	SASTGTFYGYT
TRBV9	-	ASSVAVLSEQY
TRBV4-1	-	ASSQDHREGYGYT
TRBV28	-	ATGGEWDYGYT
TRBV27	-	ASSRVSNEKLF
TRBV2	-	ASSRTENEKLF